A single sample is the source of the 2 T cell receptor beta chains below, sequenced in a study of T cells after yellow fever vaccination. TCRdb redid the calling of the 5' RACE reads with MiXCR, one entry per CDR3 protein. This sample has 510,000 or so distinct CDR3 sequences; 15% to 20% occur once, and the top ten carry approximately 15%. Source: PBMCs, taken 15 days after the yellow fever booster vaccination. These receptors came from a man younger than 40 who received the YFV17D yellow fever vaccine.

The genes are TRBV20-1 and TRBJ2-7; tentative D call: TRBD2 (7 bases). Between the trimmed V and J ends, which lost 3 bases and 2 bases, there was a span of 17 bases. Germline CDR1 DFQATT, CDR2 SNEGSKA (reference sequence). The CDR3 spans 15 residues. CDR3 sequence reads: CSARGGALAPYEQYF. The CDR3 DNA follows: TGCAGTGCTAGGGGGGGGGCCCTAGCCCCCTACGAGCAGTACTTC.

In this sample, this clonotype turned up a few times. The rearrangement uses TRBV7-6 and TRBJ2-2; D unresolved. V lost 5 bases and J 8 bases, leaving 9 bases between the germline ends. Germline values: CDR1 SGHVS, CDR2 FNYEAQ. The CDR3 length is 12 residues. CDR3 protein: CASSPPRGELFF. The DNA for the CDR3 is TGTGCCAGCAGCCCCCCGAGGGGGGAGCTGTTTTTT.